These 10 T cell receptor beta chains share one sample of origin, sequenced in a study of response to subunit inactivated influenza vaccine. TCRdb re-analysed the RT-PCR reads in MiXCR, keeping a single row per CDR3 protein. Seen here are about 190,000 distinct CDR3 sequences, around an eighth observed once, and the top ten hold approximately 24%. The sequenced sample was CD8+ T cells sorted from PBMCs, obtained approximately 5 days after vaccination. The receptors were sampled from a man aged 50 to 59 who received an inactivated influenza vaccine.

The rearrangement joins TRBV20-1 to TRBJ2-5; the match to TRBD2 covers 8 bases. Germline V gene data show CDR1 as DFQATT and CDR2 as SNEGSKA (reference sequence). The V segment lost 0 bases and the J segment 0 bases; nucleotides outside the gene matches: 12. This CDR3 has 18 amino acids. The CDR3 loop reads CSARDQTIAGLYQETQYF. For the CDR3, the DNA is TGCAGTGCTAGAGACCAGACGATAGCGGGATTGTACCAAGAGACCCAGTACTTC.

The V and J genes are TRBV7-2 and TRBJ2-1; D gene ambiguous. The ends were cut back, 1 base at V and 6 bases at J, with 7 bases in the middle. This CDR3 region has 13 residues. The V gene's germline CDR1 is SGHTA and CDR2 FQGNSA. The DNA of the CDR3 is TGTGCCAGCAGCTTAGTCCCACTCAATGAGCAGTTCTTC. This sequence encodes CASSLVPLNEQFF.

This clonotype was counted only a few times. The chain joins TRBV7-8 to TRBJ2-5; 8 nucleotides agree with TRBD2. V dropped 4 bases and J dropped 0; count of bases not matched to a gene: 10. CDR1 is SGHVS and CDR2 is FQNEAQ in the germline V gene. This CDR3 is 17 amino acids long. CDR3 region: CASSSTILTSDQETQYF. CDR3 coding DNA: TGTGCCAGCAGCTCAACTATTCTGACTAGCGACCAAGAGACCCAGTACTTC.

This clonotype showed up just a few times. This chain links TRBV5-1 with TRBJ1-1; D unresolved. The CDR3 has 17 amino acids. From germline, CDR1 is SGHRS and CDR2 YFSETQ. Trimming removed 4 bases from V and 0 bases from J, with 19 bases in between. The chain's CDR3 is CASSPPASGVMNTEAFF. The DNA of the CDR3 is TGCGCCAGCAGCCCTCCAGCTTCCGGGGTCATGAACACTGAAGCTTTCTTT.

This clonotype appeared many times. CDR3 nucleotide sequence: TGTGCCATCAGTGAGTCGCGTGAGCAGTTCTTC. It codes for CAISESREQFF. This sequence joins TRBV10-3 and TRBJ2-1; no definite D call. Germline V gene data show CDR1 as ENHRY and CDR2 as SYGVKD. The CDR3 contains 11 residues. Trimming pared 0 bases from V and 9 bases from J, leaving 3 bases between.

The chain has TRBV11-2 and TRBJ2-7; weak D call: TRBD2 (5 bases). Deletions cut 5 bases from V and 5 bases from J, with 28 bases between. CDR1 and CDR2 from the germline V gene are SGHAT and FQNNGV. The CDR3 spans 18 residues. CDR3 in amino acids: CASSGGRRPVVAFDEQYF. Written as DNA, the CDR3 is TGTGCCAGCAGCGGAGGACGGAGGCCGGTGGTAGCGTTTGACGAGCAGTACTTC.

The rearrangement links TRBV5-6 to TRBJ1-3; D gene uncertain. This CDR3 region has 13 residues. CDR1 is SGHDT, CDR2 YYEEEE, per germline. Trimming shortened V by 0 bases and J by 4 bases, and 5 bases separated the two germline ends. The CDR3 sequence: CASSLGTGNTIYF. In nucleotides, the CDR3 is TGTGCCAGCAGCTTGGGGACGGGAAACACCATATATTTT.

V gene TRBV9 combines with J gene TRBJ2-7; D possibly uses TRBD1 or TRBD2 (5 bases each). This CDR3 region has 16 residues. The germline V gene encodes CDR1 SGDLS and CDR2 YYNGEE. V shed 1 base and J shed 6 bases, with 20 bases lying between them. The CDR3 region is CASSVSSLGTPGEQYF. In nucleotides, the CDR3 is TGTGCCAGCAGCGTATCCTCCCTGGGGACCCCGGGCGAGCAGTACTTC. Drawing the rest from reference TRBV9 and TRBJ2-7, the complete variable domain is DSGVTQTPKHLITATGQRVTLRCSPRSGDLSVYWYQQSLDQGLQFLIQYYNGEERAKGNILERFSAQQFPDLHSELNLSSLELGDSALYFCASSVSSLGTPGEQYFGPGTRLTVT.

The rearrangement joins TRBV6-1 to TRBJ2-5; 14 nucleotides align to TRBD2. After removal of 2 bases from V and 4 bases from J, the junction contained 12 bases not matched to a gene. The CDR3 totals 19 residues. Looked up from germline, CDR1 is MNHNS and CDR2 is SASEGT. The CDR3 bases are TGTGCCAGCAGTGAATTCGGACTAGCGGGAGGACTCTCGACAGAGACCCAGTACTTC. It specifies CASSEFGLAGGLSTETQYF.

This clonotype was counted ten times or more. The V gene is TRBV28, the J gene TRBJ2-7, with no clear D. Germline V CDR1 and CDR2: MDHEN, SYDVKM. CDR3 length: 13 amino acids. Between the trimmed V and J ends, which lost 7 bases and 1 base, there was a span of 11 bases. CDR3 DNA: TGTGCCAGCACACAGCAGCAGTCCTACGAGCAGTACTTC. Amino acid sequence: CASTQQQSYEQYF.